This note documents a single T cell receptor beta chain sequence. Its antigen is as yet unknown. The assay was immunoSEQ multiplex PCR, and TCRdb's table has in-frame clones only and misses some. The sample carries about 140,000 clones, 85% to 95% recorded once. These data come from a study of T cell responses to AZD1222 COVID-19 vaccine. Study observations and caveats: Donor demographics were predominantly white British with a female majority; clonal diversity may be underestimated. Just a handful of AZD1222 recipients tested seropositive at baseline.

V lost 8 bases, J lost 4 bases, and 26 bases lay in between. The CDR3 has 17 amino acids. CDR1 and CDR2 from the germline V gene are LGHNA and YSLEER. The genes are TRBV4-3 and TRBJ1-1; D not resolved. This receptor was obtained from an adult in good health. This sample comprised peripheral blood, obtained on day 0 of AZD1222 vaccination. For the CDR3, the DNA is TGCGCCAGCCCGCACGGCAGCTATTGCGAAGGCGGCACTGAAGCTTTCTTT. This codes for CASPHGSYCEGGTEAFF.